This TCR beta chain was retrieved from a study of cytomegalovirus exposure and HLA in healthy donors. Notes on the study in general: Some TCR beta chains (roughly 160 of them) were listed as cytomegalovirus-associated. Sequencing depth across donors, presence/absence analyses assumed, was roughly uniform.

There are 15 residues in the CDR3. The ends lost 4 bases at V and 2 bases at J; junction bases unmatched: 4. Looked up from germline, CDR1 is SGHRS and CDR2 is YFSETQ. For this clone: Its antigen is still unknown.

Vbeta (60) and Jbeta (13) primers were used in the PCR. Assay: immunoSEQ multiplex PCR; the TCRdb copy retains only in-frame clones and omits some. The table records some 150,000 clones, 50% to 75% of them present only once. The chain employs TRBV5-1 and TRBJ1-2; TRBD1 agrees at 11 bases. The TCR comes from a woman aged 55 to 70 in good health and CMV-seropositive. Material: PBMCs. This CDR3 is CASSRGQGENYGYTF. The CDR3 region has the DNA TGCGCCAGCAGCCGGGGACAGGGGGAGAACTATGGCTACACCTTC. The entire variable domain, with the rest obtained from reference TRBV5-1 and TRBJ1-2, is as follows: KAGVTQTPRYLIKTRGQQVTLSCSPISGHRSVSWYQQTPGQGLQFLFEYFSETQRNKGNFPGRFSGRQFSNSRSEMNVSTLELGDSALYLCASSRGQGENYGYTFGSGTRLTVV.